The entry that follows covers one T cell receptor beta chain sequence. The antigen is unknown. These data belong to a study of CD8 T cells in Susac syndrome. Overall study context: Among the Susac syndrome patients sequenced, five or six had active disease and 8 or 9 were in remission. Study results and caveats: The study's TCR sequencing and HLA analysis covered a relatively small number of individuals, and the study acknowledged this. Susac-specific public clones found in total CD8+ repertoires numbered some 17, and those in CD8+ TEMRA repertoires numbered about 5.

The junction had 4 bases not matched to a gene; V was cut back by 6 bases and J by 6 bases. The CDR3 extends over 13 amino acids. Germline V CDR1 and CDR2: WSHSY, SAAADI. RNA in amounts of roughly 0.5 to 1 ug was reverse transcribed with random hexamers. A multiplex approach, immunoSEQ multiplex PCR, amplified TCR beta CDR3 across 54 Vbeta and 13 Jbeta. Each CDR3 protein gets one entry after TCRdb re-called the immunoSEQ multiplex PCR reads with MiXCR. This sample carries tens of thousands of distinct CDR3 sequences, around 94% of them seen once, and the ten largest clones take about 0.47%. Sequenced sample: CD8+ T cells from PBMCs. This rearrangement joins TRBV10-2 to TRBJ1-1; the match to TRBD1 covers 10 bases. This receptor was obtained from a human donor with Susac syndrome. This chain's CDR3 is CASRETGGSEAFF. DNA for the CDR3: TGCGCCAGCAGGGAGACAGGGGGCTCTGAAGCTTTCTTT.